Included here is one T cell receptor (beta chain) sequence, with context. Its antigen is unidentified. Focal radiation with ipilimumab CTLA-4 blockade was given to patients with chemo-refractory metastatic non-small-cell lung cancer. This sample was taken from a study of radiotherapy plus CTLA-4 blockade in lung cancer. Across the study: An objective response was seen in 15% to 20% of patients, and disease control in 31%. Study observations and caveats: Early clone dynamics of blood T cells, plus interferon-beta, reportedly predicted response best. TCR clones originating in tumors grew in number in blood after radiotherapy plus ipilimumab.

Trimming removed 3 bases from V and 8 bases from J, with 10 bases in between. Per germline, CDR1 SGHTA and CDR2 FQGTGA. The CDR3 is made up of 13 amino acids. The method was immunoSEQ multiplex PCR; TCRdb's version includes in-frame clones alone and lacks a portion of them. The sample consists of approximately 82,000 clones, approximately 83% of them appearing once. The chain links TRBV7-3 to TRBJ1-4, with D possibly TRBD1 on 5 matching bases. The TCR sequence derives from a human donor with non-small cell lung cancer that progressed on radiotherapy plus ipilimumab. Sequencing was performed on peripheral blood, taken from a patient treated with radiotherapy plus ipilimumab. The CDR3 spells CASSLNRGEKLFF. The DNA for the CDR3 is TGTGCCAGCAGCTTGAATCGGGGCGAAAAACTGTTTTTT.